This entry lists 28 T cell receptor beta chains sequenced from one sample in a study of shared clonotypes between healthy human individuals (dated by TCRdb to about 2020). Receptors were amplified or captured by the immunoSEQ multiplex PCR assay. As stored in TCRdb, this immuneACCESS dataset retains in-frame rearrangements with V and J assigned. A fraction of the clones does not appear; measured against another copy, unresolved V genes explain less than half of the discrepancy, and the remainder lacks a known reason. The sample table records about 2.5 million clones; around 92% of these occur just once. 0.37% of the sample is in the top ten clones. Specimen: naive CD4+ T cells from PBMCs. This sample's cell subset or site label indicates: CD45RA+ positively selected. These receptors were taken from a man aged 18 to 30 in good health. Some clones in this sample may be carry-over from other donors' samples.

The sample holds a few counts of this clone. This chain connects TRBV2 to TRBJ2-4, with TRBD1 identical over 10 bases. This CDR3 has 11 amino acids. V lost 6 bases to trimming and J lost 15 bases; unmatched junction nucleotides: 5. Germline lookup yields CDR1 SNHLY and CDR2 FYNNEI. Here the CDR3 DNA reads TGTGCCAGCAGAGACAGGGGGCCTCTGTACTTC. It specifies CASRDRGPLYF.

This chain links TRBV5-4 with TRBJ1-1, with D perhaps matching TRBD1 (5 bases). The length of the CDR3 is 15 residues. Trimming cost V 0 bases and J 4 bases, with 13 bases left between them. Germline V gene sequence: CDR1 SGHNT, CDR2 YYREEE (reference sequence). The DNA for the CDR3 is TGTGCCAGCAGCTTGGCCGGATATGGGGGCACTGAAGCTTTCTTT. This translates into CASSLAGYGGTEAFF.

The chain employs TRBV6-4 and TRBJ1-1; D uncertain. This CDR3 has 13 residues. V was shortened by 3 bases and J by 0 bases, with 5 bases between the two germline ends. Per germline, CDR1 MRHNA and CDR2 SNTAGT. The chain's CDR3 is CASSEWLNTEAFF. The CDR3 DNA is TGTGCCAGCAGTGAGTGGTTGAACACTGAAGCTTTCTTT.

This clone was counted a single time. This chain uses TRBV18 with TRBJ2-1, with a tentative D call TRBD2 (5 bases). Looked up from germline, CDR1 is KGHSH and CDR2 is LQKENI. The length of the CDR3 is 13 residues. Trimming shortened V by 0 bases and J by 9 bases, and 9 bases separated the two germline ends. The CDR3 DNA sequence: TGTGCCAGCTCACCACCGATGGGGAGTGAGCAGTTCTTC. Translated, it gives CASSPPMGSEQFF.

The chain is built from TRBV5-1 and TRBJ2-1; D is perhaps TRBD2 (5 bases). The CDR3 totals 14 residues. Germline CDR1 and CDR2: SGHRS and YFSETQ. Trimming took 0 bases from V and 5 from J, leaving 9 bases between them. The CDR3 sequence is CASSLAPRDNEQFF. CDR3 nucleotides: TGCGCCAGCAGCTTGGCCCCGCGGGACAATGAGCAGTTCTTC.

The DNA for the CDR3 is TGTGCCAGCAGCGTTGGGGACAGGGCGAACACTGAAGCTTTCTTT. Translation gives CASSVGDRANTEAFF. The V gene is TRBV7-9, the J gene TRBJ1-1, with 9 bases that match TRBD1. The CDR3 runs to 15 residues. V lost 5 bases and J lost 1; bases outside the gene matches: 5. The germline V gene encodes CDR1 SEHNR and CDR2 FQNEAQ (reference sequence).

V and J are TRBV7-8 and TRBJ2-7, with D perhaps TRBD1 or TRBD2 (5 bases each). The CDR3 loop spans 14 amino acids. The V gene's germline CDR1 is SGHVS and CDR2 FQNEAQ. Trimming cost V 0 bases and J 12 bases, with 18 bases left between them. CDR3: CASSLAGARGHRYF. In DNA form, the CDR3 reads TGTGCCAGCAGCTTAGCTGGGGCCCGGGGCCACCGGTACTTC.

Concerning this clone: The same CDR3 can be traced to other DNA sequences in this sample. V and J are TRBV10-3 and TRBJ2-3, with 10 bases that match TRBD1. The CDR3 covers 15 residues. After removal of 6 bases from V and 3 bases from J, the junction contained 6 bases not matched to a gene. Germline CDR1 and CDR2: ENHRY and SYGVKD. CDR3 nucleotides: TGTGCCATCAGCGAACCGGGACAGGGGACAGATACGCAGTATTTT. Translated: CAISEPGQGTDTQYF.

This clone appeared once. This sequence joins TRBV11-2 and TRBJ1-3; maybe TRBD1 (6 bases). The CDR3 consists of 16 residues. The V gene's germline CDR1 is SGHAT and CDR2 FQNNGV. Trimming removed 3 bases at V and 4 bases at J, with 16 bases between. This CDR3 reads CASSFTRGVVGNTIYF. The CDR3 nucleotides are TGTGCCAGCAGCTTTACCAGGGGCGTCGTGGGAAACACCATATATTTT.

This chain joins TRBV5-1 and TRBJ2-1, with 8 bases matching TRBD2. Germline V CDR1 and CDR2: SGHRS, YFSETQ. The CDR3 is 13 amino acids. The V segment lost 6 bases and the J segment 9 bases; nucleotides outside the gene matches: 8. CDR3 loop: CASKGDGRVEQFF. Written as DNA, the CDR3 is TGCGCCAGCAAGGGGGACGGGAGGGTTGAGCAGTTCTTC.

The V call is TRBV29-1, the J call TRBJ2-7, with 12 positions matching TRBD2. Germline V gives CDR1 SQVTM, CDR2 ANQGSEA. With 4 bases clipped from V and 6 bases from J, the junction kept 7 bases outside the gene matches. The CDR3 loop spans 14 amino acids. CDR3 loop: CSVGATSGSTEQYF. For the CDR3, the DNA is TGCAGCGTTGGGGCGACTAGCGGGAGTACCGAGCAGTACTTC.

This sequence joins TRBV28 and TRBJ1-3; possible D gene TRBD1, 6 bases. Trimming pared 3 bases from V and 0 bases from J, leaving 15 bases between. Germline values: CDR1 MDHEN, CDR2 SYDVKM. The CDR3 is made up of 17 amino acids. The CDR3 nucleotides are TGTGCCAGCAGTTTGGCAGGGGAGGTTTTCTCTGGAAACACCATATATTTT. Amino acids: CASSLAGEVFSGNTIYF.

The CDR3: CASSTGTSGYSTDTQYF. DNA for the CDR3: TGTGCCAGCAGCACTGGGACTAGCGGCTATAGCACAGATACGCAGTATTTT. The V gene is TRBV5-6, the J gene TRBJ2-3; 11 nucleotides match TRBD2. Losses at the gene ends were 4 bases for V and 0 bases for J; bases not matched to a gene: 7. CDR3 size: 17 residues. Germline CDR1 SGHDT, CDR2 YYEEEE.

This clone was seen a few times. The chain employs TRBV28 and TRBJ1-1, with D possibly being TRBD1 (5 bases). Germline V gene data show CDR1 as MDHEN and CDR2 as SYDVKM. The CDR3 runs to 15 residues. Trimming shortened V by 5 bases and J by 0 bases, and 13 bases separated the two germline ends. The CDR3 reads CASSPLRGLNTEAFF. Written as DNA, the CDR3 is TGTGCCAGCAGTCCCCTTAGGGGACTGAACACTGAAGCTTTCTTT.

The chain employs TRBV11-2 and TRBJ2-7; D ambiguous. V gave up 5 bases and J gave up 3 bases, with 11 bases separating them. Germline V gene data show CDR1 as SGHAT and CDR2 as FQNNGV. The CDR3 has 13 residues. The CDR3 protein is CASSPDPGYEQYF. For the CDR3, the DNA is TGTGCCAGCAGCCCAGATCCGGGCTACGAGCAGTACTTC.

The chain uses TRBV7-2 and TRBJ2-7; the match to TRBD2 covers 9 bases. The CDR3 runs 15 residues. Germline V gene data show CDR1 as SGHTA and CDR2 as FQGNSA. J lost 4 bases, V lost 4 bases, and 8 bases had no gene match. CDR3 coding DNA: TGTGCCAGCAGCTCGCCAGCGGGAGGACGTTACGAGCAGTACTTC. Translated: CASSSPAGGRYEQYF.

The chain joins TRBV5-6 to TRBJ2-3; tentative D call: TRBD2 (5 bases). The CDR3 sequence is 18 residues long. The V and J ends lost 1 base and 2 bases respectively, with 20 bases between them. Germline V gives CDR1 SGHDT, CDR2 YYEEEE. The CDR3 loop is CASSLSWSGSSFTDTQYF. In DNA form, the CDR3 reads TGTGCCAGCAGCTTGAGCTGGTCGGGATCCAGCTTCACAGATACGCAGTATTTT.

V and J are TRBV4-3 and TRBJ1-2; D unclear. This CDR3 has 14 residues. Trimming stripped 0 bases from V and 5 bases from J, with 10 bases between. CDR1 and CDR2 from the germline V gene are LGHNA and YSLEER. The CDR3 nucleotides read TGCGCCAGCAGCCAAGATCGGGCTGCTTATGGCTACACCTTC. It encodes CASSQDRAAYGYTF.

This clone has only one observation. The rearrangement links TRBV5-1 to TRBJ2-3; perhaps TRBD1 as D (6 bases). The CDR3 is 16 amino acids. V lost 4 bases, J lost 0 bases, and 15 bases lay in between. The germline V gene has CDR1 SGHRS and CDR2 YFSETQ. The CDR3 DNA is TGCGCCAGCAGCGAACACCGGACAGCCAGCACAGATACGCAGTATTTT. It is translated as CASSEHRTASTDTQYF.

V gene TRBV11-2 combines with J gene TRBJ2-5; 8 nucleotides match TRBD2. With 1 base clipped from V and 5 bases from J, the junction kept 15 bases outside the gene matches. The germline V gene has CDR1 SGHAT and CDR2 FQNNGV. This CDR3 has 18 residues. The CDR3 DNA reads TGTGCCAGCAGCTTAGGAGCCGCGATCAGCGGGAGATTGGAGACCCAGTACTTC. It yields the protein CASSLGAAISGRLETQYF.

This clone is a singleton in its sample. The chain joins TRBV4-2 to TRBJ2-2; 10 positions match TRBD2. V shed 2 bases, J shed 1 base, and the junction held 1 base outside the gene matches. Germline CDR1 is LGHNA and CDR2 is YNFKEQ. CDR3 length: 16 residues. The CDR3 here is CASSQSGRGNTGELFF. The CDR3 DNA is TGTGCCAGCAGCCAAAGCGGGAGGGGGAACACCGGGGAGCTGTTTTTT.

The chain links TRBV28 to TRBJ1-4; 8 bases match TRBD1. V dropped 5 bases and J dropped 6; count of bases not matched to a gene: 5. The CDR3 is 14 amino acids. Germline V gene lookup returns CDR1 MDHEN and CDR2 SYDVKM. CDR3 region: CASSATGADEKLFF. The CDR3 DNA reads TGTGCCAGCAGTGCGACAGGGGCAGATGAAAAACTGTTTTTT.

CDR3 DNA sequence: TGTGCCACGGCCTTAGGGGGGGCTTCTAATGAAAAACTGTTTTTT. The encoded protein is CATALGGASNEKLFF. The genes are TRBV28 and TRBJ1-4; a weak D match, TRBD1 (6 bases). The germline V gene encodes CDR1 MDHEN and CDR2 SYDVKM. Between the trimmed V and J ends, which lost 10 bases and 3 bases, there was a span of 18 bases. This CDR3 is built from 15 residues. Variable domain in full (rest from reference TRBV28 and TRBJ1-4): DVKVTQSSRYLVKRTGEKVFLECVQDMDHENMFWYRQDPGLGLRLIYFSYDVKMKEKGDIPEGYSVSREKKERFSLILESASTNQTSMYLCATALGGASNEKLFFGSGTQLSVL.

J is TRBJ2-7 and V is TRBV9, with no clear D. Trimming removed 3 bases at V and 2 bases at J, with 15 bases between. In germline, CDR1 is SGDLS, CDR2 YYNGEE. This CDR3 is built from 15 residues. The CDR3 loop reads CASSGPDRSPYEQYF. The CDR3 DNA sequence: TGTGCCAGCAGCGGTCCAGATCGAAGCCCCTACGAGCAGTACTTC.

The chain recombines TRBV28 with TRBJ1-2; TRBD1 matches at 7 bases. Germline V lookup: CDR1 MDHEN, CDR2 SYDVKM. J was trimmed by 8 bases and V by 2 bases; bases with no gene match: 11. This CDR3 region has 15 residues. CDR3 DNA: TGTGCCAGCAGTTTAGGCCCTGACAGGGATGGGGGCTACACCTTC. It is translated as CASSLGPDRDGGYTF.

Worth noting for this clone: The same CDR3 arises from other DNA sequences in this sample as well. The chain combines TRBV7-3 with TRBJ2-2; D is unresolved. Trimming took 2 bases from V and 3 from J, leaving 7 bases between them. The CDR3 sequence is 14 residues long. The germline gives CDR1 SGHTA, CDR2 FQGTGA. In DNA, the CDR3 is TGTGCCAGCAGCTTATCTCGGGACACCGGGGAGCTGTTTTTT. This codes for CASSLSRDTGELFF.

Notes on this clone: The sample carries other DNA sequences with the same CDR3. The gene calls are TRBV18 and TRBJ1-1, with D perhaps TRBD1 (6 bases). Trimming shortened V by 3 bases and J by 1 base, and 9 bases separated the two germline ends. Germline CDR1 is KGHSH and CDR2 is LQKENI. This CDR3 has 14 residues. CDR3 sequence reads: CASSPRQENTEAFF. DNA of the CDR3: TGTGCCAGCTCACCTCGACAGGAGAACACTGAAGCTTTCTTT.

This clone was observed a single time. This sequence joins TRBV29-1 and TRBJ2-2; tentative D call: TRBD1 (5 bases). There are 14 residues in the CDR3. Per germline, CDR1 SQVTM and CDR2 ANQGSEA. Trimming took 6 bases from V and 0 from J, leaving 11 bases between them. The CDR3 is CSVRRAANTGELFF. The CDR3 DNA reads as TGCAGCGTCCGCAGGGCTGCGAACACCGGGGAGCTGTTTTTT.